One T cell receptor beta chain is described in this entry. The sample belongs to a study of blood T cell repertoires in COVID-19. CDR1 is KGHDR and CDR2 is SFDVKD in the germline V gene. The CDR3 length is 15 residues. Trimming removed 4 bases from V and 7 bases from J; junction bases left unmatched: 9. TCRdb keeps only in-frame clones here, not all; method: immunoSEQ multiplex PCR. The sample has about 270,000 clones, approximately 90% seen once. Sample: PBMCs or T cells enriched from blood (not recorded which). This TCR came from a man aged 35-49 years who had been exposed to COVID-19. The V gene is TRBV24-1, the J gene TRBJ1-5, with 7 nucleotides matching TRBD1. CDR3: CATSDARDSLQPQHF. The DNA for the CDR3 is TGTGCCACCAGTGACGCCCGGGACAGCCTACAGCCCCAGCATTTT.